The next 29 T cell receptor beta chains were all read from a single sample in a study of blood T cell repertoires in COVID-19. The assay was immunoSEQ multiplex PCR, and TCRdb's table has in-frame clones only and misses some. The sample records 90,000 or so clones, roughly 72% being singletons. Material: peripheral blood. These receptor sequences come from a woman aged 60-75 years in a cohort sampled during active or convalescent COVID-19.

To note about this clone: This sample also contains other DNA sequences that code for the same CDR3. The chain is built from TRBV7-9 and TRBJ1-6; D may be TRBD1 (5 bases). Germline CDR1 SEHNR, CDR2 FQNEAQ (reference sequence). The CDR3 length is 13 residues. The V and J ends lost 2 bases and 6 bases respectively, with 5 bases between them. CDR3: CASSLQGNSPLHF. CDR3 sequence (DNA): TGTGCCAGCAGCTTACAGGGTAATTCACCCCTCCACTTT.

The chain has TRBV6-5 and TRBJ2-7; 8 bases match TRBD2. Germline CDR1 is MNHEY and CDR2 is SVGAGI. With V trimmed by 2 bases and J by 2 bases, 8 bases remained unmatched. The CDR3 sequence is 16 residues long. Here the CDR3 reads CASSYTRTSSPYEQYF. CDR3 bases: TGTGCCAGCAGTTACACGAGGACTAGCAGCCCCTACGAGCAGTACTTC.

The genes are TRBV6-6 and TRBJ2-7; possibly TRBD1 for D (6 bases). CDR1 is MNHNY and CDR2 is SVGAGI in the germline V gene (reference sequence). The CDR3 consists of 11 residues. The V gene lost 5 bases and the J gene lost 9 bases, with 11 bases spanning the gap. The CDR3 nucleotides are TGTGCCAGCAGTCACAGGGAGCGGCAGTACTTC. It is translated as CASSHRERQYF.

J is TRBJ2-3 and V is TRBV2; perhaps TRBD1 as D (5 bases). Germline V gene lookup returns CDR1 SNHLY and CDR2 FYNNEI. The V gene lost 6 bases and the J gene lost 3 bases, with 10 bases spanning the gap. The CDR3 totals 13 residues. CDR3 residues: CASSGQGTDTQYF. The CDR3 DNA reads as TGTGCCAGCAGCGGACAAGGGACAGATACGCAGTATTTT.

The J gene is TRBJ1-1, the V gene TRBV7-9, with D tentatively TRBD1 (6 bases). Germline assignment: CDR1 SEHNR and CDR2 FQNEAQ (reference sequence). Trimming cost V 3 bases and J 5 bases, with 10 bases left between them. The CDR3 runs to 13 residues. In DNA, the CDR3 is TGTGCCAGCAGCTTTTCCCAGGGGACTGAAGCTTTCTTT. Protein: CASSFSQGTEAFF.

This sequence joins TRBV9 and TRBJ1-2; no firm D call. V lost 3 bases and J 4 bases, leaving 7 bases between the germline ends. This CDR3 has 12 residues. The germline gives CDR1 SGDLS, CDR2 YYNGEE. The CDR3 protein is CASSAYSYGYTF. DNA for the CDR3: TGTGCCAGCAGCGCTTATTCCTATGGCTACACCTTC.

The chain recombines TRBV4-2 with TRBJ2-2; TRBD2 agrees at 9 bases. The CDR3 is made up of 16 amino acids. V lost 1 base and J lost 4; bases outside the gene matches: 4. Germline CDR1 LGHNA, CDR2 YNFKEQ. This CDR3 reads CASSQGAGGLTGELFF. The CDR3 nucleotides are TGTGCCAGCAGCCAAGGAGCGGGGGGCCTCACCGGGGAGCTGTTTTTT.

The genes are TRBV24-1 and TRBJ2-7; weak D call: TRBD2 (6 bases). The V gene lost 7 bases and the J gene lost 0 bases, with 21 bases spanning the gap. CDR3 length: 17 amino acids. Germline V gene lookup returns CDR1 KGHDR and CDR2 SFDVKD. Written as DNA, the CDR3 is TGTGCCACCAGATACTTTCCCGGGACTCAGCGCTCCTACGAGCAGTACTTC. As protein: CATRYFPGTQRSYEQYF.

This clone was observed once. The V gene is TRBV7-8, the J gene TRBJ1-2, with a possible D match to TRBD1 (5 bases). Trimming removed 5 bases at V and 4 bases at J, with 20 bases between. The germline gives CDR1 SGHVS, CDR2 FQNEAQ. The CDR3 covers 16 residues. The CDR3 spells CASSKGLSPLSYGYTF. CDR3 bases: TGTGCCAGCAGCAAGGGACTTTCCCCGCTGTCCTATGGCTACACCTTC. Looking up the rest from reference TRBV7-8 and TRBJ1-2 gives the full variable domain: GAGVSQSPRYKVAKRGQDVALRCDPISGHVSLFWYQQALGQGPEFLTYFQNEAQLDKSGLPSDRFFAERPEGSVSTLKIQRTQQEDSAVYLCASSKGLSPLSYGYTFGSGTRLTVV.

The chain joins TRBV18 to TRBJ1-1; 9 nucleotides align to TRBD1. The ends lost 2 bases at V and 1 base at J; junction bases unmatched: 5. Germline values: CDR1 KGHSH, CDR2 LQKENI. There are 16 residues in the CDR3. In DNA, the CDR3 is TGTGCCAGCTCACCAACCGGGACAGGGAGGAACACTGAAGCTTTCTTT. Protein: CASSPTGTGRNTEAFF.

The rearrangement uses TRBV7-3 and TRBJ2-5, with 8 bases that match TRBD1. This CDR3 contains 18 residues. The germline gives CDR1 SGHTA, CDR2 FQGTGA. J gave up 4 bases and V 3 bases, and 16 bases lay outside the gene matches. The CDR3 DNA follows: TGTGCCAGCAGCTTTGGGGGCGCAGGGGGCCTAAAGAGAGAGACCCAGTACTTC. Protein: CASSFGGAGGLKRETQYF. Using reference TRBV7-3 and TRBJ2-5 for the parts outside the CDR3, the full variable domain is GAGVSQTPSNKVTEKGKYVELRCDPISGHTALYWYRQSLGQGPEFLIYFQGTGAADDSGLPNDRFFAVRPEGSVSTLKIQRTERGDSAVYLCASSFGGAGGLKRETQYFGPGTRLLVL.

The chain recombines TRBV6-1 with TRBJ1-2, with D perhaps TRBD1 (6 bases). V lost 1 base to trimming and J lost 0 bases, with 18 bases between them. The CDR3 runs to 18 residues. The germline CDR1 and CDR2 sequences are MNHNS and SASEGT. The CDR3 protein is CASSEVPSGTTTNYGYTF. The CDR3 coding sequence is TGTGCCAGCAGTGAAGTCCCCTCCGGGACAACAACTAACTATGGCTACACCTTC.

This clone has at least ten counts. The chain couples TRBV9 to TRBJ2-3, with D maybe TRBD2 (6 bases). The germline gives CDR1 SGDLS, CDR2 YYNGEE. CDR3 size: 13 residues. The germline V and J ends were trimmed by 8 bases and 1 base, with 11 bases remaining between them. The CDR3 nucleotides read TGTGCCAGATGGGGCGGGGGCACAGATACGCAGTATTTT. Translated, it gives CARWGGGTDTQYF.

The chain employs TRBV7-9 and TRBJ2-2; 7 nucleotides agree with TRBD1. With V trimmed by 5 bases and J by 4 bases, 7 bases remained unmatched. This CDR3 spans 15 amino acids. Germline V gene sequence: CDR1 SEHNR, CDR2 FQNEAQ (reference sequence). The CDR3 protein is CASSESGTVTGELFF. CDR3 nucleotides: TGTGCCAGCAGCGAATCTGGGACAGTCACCGGGGAGCTGTTTTTT.

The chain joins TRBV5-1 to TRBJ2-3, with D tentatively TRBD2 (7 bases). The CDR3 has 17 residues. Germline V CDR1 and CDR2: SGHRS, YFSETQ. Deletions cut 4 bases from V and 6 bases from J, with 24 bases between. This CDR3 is CASSPGGGPGHSDTQYF. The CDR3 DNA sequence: TGCGCCAGCAGCCCGGGGGGCGGGCCAGGACATTCGGATACGCAGTATTTT.

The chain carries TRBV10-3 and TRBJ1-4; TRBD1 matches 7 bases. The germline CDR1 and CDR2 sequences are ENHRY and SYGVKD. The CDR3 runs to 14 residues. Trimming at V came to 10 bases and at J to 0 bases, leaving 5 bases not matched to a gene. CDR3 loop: CATSGTATNEKLFF. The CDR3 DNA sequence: TGTGCCACCAGCGGGACAGCAACTAATGAAAAACTGTTTTTT.

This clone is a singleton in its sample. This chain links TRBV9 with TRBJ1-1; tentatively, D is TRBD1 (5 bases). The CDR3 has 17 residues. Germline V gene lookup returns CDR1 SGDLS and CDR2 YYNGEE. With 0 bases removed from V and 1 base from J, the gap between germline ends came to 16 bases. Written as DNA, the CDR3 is TGTGCCAGCAGCGTAGTATTGGGGCAACCGGCGAACACTGAAGCTTTCTTT. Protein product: CASSVVLGQPANTEAFF.

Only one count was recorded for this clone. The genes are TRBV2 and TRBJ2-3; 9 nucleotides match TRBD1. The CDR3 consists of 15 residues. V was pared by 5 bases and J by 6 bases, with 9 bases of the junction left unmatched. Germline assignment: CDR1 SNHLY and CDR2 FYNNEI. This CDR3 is CASSPGTGKVDTQYF. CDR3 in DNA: TGTGCCAGCAGTCCCGGGACAGGGAAAGTGGATACGCAGTATTTT.

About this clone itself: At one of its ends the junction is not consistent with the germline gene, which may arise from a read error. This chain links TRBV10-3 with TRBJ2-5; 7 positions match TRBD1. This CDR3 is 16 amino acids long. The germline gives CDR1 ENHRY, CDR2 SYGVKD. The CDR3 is CAISESLGQTQGTQYF. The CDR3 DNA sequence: TGTGCCATCAGTGAGAGCCTGGGACAGACCCAAGGGACCCAGTACTTC.

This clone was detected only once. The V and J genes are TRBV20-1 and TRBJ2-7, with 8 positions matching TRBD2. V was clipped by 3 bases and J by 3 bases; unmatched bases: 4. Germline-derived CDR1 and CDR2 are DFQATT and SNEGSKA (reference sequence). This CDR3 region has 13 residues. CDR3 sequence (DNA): TGCAGTGCTAGTTTCGGGACTAGCTACGAGCAGTACTTC. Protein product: CSASFGTSYEQYF.

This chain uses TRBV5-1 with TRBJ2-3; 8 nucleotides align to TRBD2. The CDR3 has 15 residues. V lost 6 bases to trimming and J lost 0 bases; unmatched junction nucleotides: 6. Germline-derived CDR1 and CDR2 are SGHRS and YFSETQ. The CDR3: CASTRGGFSTDTQYF. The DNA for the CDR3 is TGCGCCAGCACCCGGGGGGGTTTTAGCACAGATACGCAGTATTTT. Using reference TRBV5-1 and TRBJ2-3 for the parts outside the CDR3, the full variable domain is KAGVTQTPRYLIKTRGQQVTLSCSPISGHRSVSWYQQTPGQGLQFLFEYFSETQRNKGNFPGRFSGRQFSNSRSEMNVSTLELGDSALYLCASTRGGFSTDTQYFGPGTRLTVL.

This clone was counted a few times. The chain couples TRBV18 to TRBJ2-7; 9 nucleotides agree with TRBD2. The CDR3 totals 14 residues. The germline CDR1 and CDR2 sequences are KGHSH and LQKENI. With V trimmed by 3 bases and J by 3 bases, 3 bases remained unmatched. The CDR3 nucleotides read TGTGCCAGCTCACCGCGAGCGGGGGGCTACGAGCAGTACTTC. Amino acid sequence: CASSPRAGGYEQYF.

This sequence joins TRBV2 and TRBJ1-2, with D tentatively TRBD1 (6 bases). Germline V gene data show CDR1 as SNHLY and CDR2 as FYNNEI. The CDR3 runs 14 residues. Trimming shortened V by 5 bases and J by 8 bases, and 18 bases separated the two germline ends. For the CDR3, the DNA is TGTGCCAGCAGTCTGGGACATATTTCTAGCGGCTACACCTTC. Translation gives CASSLGHISSGYTF.

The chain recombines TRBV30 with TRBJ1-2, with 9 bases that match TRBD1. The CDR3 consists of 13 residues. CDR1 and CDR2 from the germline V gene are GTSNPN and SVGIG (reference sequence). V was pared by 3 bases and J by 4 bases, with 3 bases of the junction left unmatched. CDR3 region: CAWRKTGGYGYTF. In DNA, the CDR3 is TGTGCCTGGAGAAAGACAGGGGGCTATGGCTACACCTTC. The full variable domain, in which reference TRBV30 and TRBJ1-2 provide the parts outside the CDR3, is SQTIHQWPATLVQPVGSPLSLECTVEGTSNPNLYWYRQAAGRGLQLLFYSVGIGQISSEVPQNLSASRPQDRQFILSSKKLLLSDSGFYLCAWRKTGGYGYTFGSGTRLTVV.

The CDR3 region has the DNA TGTGCCTGGACCCATGGAGGGGCGCGGTATGGCTACACCTTC. Protein: CAWTHGGARYGYTF. The chain recombines TRBV30 with TRBJ1-2, with D possibly matching TRBD1 (5 bases). V lost 4 bases to trimming and J lost 5 bases, with 17 bases between them. CDR1 and CDR2 from the germline V gene are GTSNPN and SVGIG (reference sequence). This CDR3 has 14 amino acids.

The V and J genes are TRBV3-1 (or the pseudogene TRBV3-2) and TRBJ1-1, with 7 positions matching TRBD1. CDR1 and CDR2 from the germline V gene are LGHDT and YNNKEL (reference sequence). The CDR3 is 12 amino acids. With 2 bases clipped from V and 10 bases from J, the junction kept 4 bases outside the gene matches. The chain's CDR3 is CASSQRGQGAFF. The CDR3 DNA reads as TGTGCCAGCAGCCAAAGGGGGCAGGGAGCTTTCTTT.

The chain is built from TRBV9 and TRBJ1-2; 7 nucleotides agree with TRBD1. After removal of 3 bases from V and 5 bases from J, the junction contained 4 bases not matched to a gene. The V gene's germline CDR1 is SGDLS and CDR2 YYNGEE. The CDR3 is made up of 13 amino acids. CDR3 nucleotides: TGTGCCAGCAGCGGGTCGGGACAGTATGGCTACACCTTC. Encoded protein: CASSGSGQYGYTF.

The CDR3 nucleotides are TGTGCCAGCAGCCACCGACTAGCGGGGCGCACAGATACGCAGTATTTT. It translates to CASSHRLAGRTDTQYF. The chain uses TRBV14 and TRBJ2-3; 11 bases are a match to TRBD2. Germline-derived CDR1 and CDR2 are SGHDN and FVKESK. With V trimmed by 3 bases and J by 1 base, 3 bases remained unmatched. The CDR3 totals 16 residues.

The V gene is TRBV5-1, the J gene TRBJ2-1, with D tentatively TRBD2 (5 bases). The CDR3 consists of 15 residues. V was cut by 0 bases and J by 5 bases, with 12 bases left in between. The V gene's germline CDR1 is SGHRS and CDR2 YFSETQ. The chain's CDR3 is CASSLDAGEHNEQFF. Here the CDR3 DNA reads TGCGCCAGCAGCTTGGATGCGGGCGAGCACAATGAGCAGTTCTTC.